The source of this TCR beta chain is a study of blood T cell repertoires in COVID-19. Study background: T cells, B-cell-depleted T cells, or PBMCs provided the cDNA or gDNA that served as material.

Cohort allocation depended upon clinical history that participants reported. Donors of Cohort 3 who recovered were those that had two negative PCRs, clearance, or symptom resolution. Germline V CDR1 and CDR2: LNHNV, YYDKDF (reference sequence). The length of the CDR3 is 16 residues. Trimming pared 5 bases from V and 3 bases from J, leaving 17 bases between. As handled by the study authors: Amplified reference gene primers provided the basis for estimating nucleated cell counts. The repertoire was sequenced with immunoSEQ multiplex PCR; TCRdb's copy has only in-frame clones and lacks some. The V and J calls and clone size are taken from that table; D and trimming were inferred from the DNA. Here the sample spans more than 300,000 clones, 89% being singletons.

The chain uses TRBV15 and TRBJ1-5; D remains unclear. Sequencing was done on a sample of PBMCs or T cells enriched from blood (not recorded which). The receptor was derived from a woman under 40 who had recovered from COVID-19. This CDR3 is CATSPGSQGYNQPQHF. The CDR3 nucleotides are TGTGCCACCAGCCCGGGAAGCCAAGGATACAATCAGCCCCAGCATTTT.